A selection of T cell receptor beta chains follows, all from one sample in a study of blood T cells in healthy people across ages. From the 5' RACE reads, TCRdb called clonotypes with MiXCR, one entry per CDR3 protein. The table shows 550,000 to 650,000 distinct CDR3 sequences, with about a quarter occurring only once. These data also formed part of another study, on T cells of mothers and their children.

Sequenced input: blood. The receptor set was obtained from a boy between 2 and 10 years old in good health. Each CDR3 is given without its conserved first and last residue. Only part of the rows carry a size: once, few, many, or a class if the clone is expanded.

CDR3: ASSRGLAGVGEQY; size: few; length: 13; V: TRBV7-2; J: TRBJ2-7
CDR3: SVEDTVRALARETQY; size: -; length: 15; V: TRBV29-1; J: TRBJ2-5
CDR3: ASSPNGDRLNEKLF; size: -; length: 14; V: TRBV4-2; J: TRBJ1-4
CDR3: ASSGTSGSSYEQY; size: -; length: 13; V: TRBV12-3/TRBV12-4; J: TRBJ2-7
CDR3: ASSLFIGETPNGYT; size: few; length: 14; V: TRBV12-3/TRBV12-4; J: TRBJ1-2
CDR3: ASSSWGLTNEKLF; size: few; length: 13; V: TRBV27; J: TRBJ1-4
CDR3: ASSLTQRGLNEQF; size: few; length: 13; V: TRBV7-9; J: -
CDR3: ASSPRRADEQF; size: -; length: 11; V: TRBV4-3; J: -
CDR3: ASSSGLAGGLNTGELF; size: -; length: 16; V: TRBV12-3/TRBV12-4; J: TRBJ2-2
CDR3: AAGTDHETQY; size: -; length: 10; V: TRBV15; J: TRBJ2-5
CDR3: ASSPGQGISPLH; size: few; length: 12; V: TRBV3-1; J: TRBJ1-6
CDR3: SVLAGGSTDTQY; size: -; length: 12; V: TRBV29-1; J: TRBJ2-3
CDR3: ASSMDSSYEQY; size: -; length: 11; V: TRBV5-1; J: -
CDR3: ASSQRGLAGDTGELF; size: -; length: 15; V: TRBV7-2; J: TRBJ2-2
CDR3: ASSVGTNTGELF; size: few; length: 12; V: TRBV9; J: TRBJ2-2
CDR3: ASSQVAGGPETQY; size: -; length: 13; V: TRBV4-1; J: TRBJ2-5
CDR3: AWSVRLPNQPQH; size: few; length: 12; V: TRBV30; J: TRBJ1-5
CDR3: SARHRTSGRSYNEQF; size: -; length: 15; V: TRBV20-1; J: TRBJ2-1
CDR3: AISDIASGSYNEQF; size: few; length: 14; V: TRBV10-3; J: TRBJ2-1
CDR3: SGRTGGNEQF; size: -; length: 10; V: TRBV29-1; J: -
CDR3: ASKRSDSPLH; size: few; length: 10; V: TRBV6-5; J: TRBJ1-6
CDR3: SAGDLTPNEQF; size: -; length: 11; V: TRBV20-1; J: TRBJ2-1
CDR3: SARYEGSSYNSPLH; size: few; length: 14; V: TRBV20-1; J: TRBJ1-6
CDR3: SATSGGPEETQY; size: -; length: 12; V: TRBV20-1; J: TRBJ2-5
CDR3: ASTLSTSVETQY; size: once; length: 12; V: TRBV7-2; J: TRBJ2-5
CDR3: ASSETQY; size: -; length: 7; V: TRBV11-2; J: TRBJ2-5
CDR3: SATPGGTSSSEQY; size: -; length: 13; V: TRBV20-1; J: TRBJ2-7
CDR3: ASSLPLLAGSSYNEQF; size: few; length: 16; V: TRBV7-9; J: TRBJ2-1
CDR3: ASSLDRNTVYEQY; size: few; length: 13; V: TRBV11-2; J: -
CDR3: SAREPGQGNEKLF; size: -; length: 13; V: TRBV20-1; J: TRBJ1-4
CDR3: ASKGQATRPQH; size: -; length: 11; V: TRBV19; J: TRBJ1-5
CDR3: ASSFRVYNSPLH; size: -; length: 12; V: TRBV28; J: TRBJ1-6
CDR3: ATSRDFLAGADTQY; size: -; length: 14; V: TRBV15; J: TRBJ2-3
CDR3: ASSNQAGGLGF; size: -; length: 11; V: TRBV2; J: TRBJ2-5
CDR3: SASLVHKNIQY; size: few; length: 11; V: TRBV20-1; J: TRBJ2-4
CDR3: ASTASGGETQY; size: many; length: 11; V: TRBV6-5; J: TRBJ2-5
CDR3: SATRPYPEETQH; size: -; length: 12; V: TRBV20-1; J: TRBJ2-5
CDR3: ASSLVGDGYEQY; size: few; length: 12; V: TRBV7-2; J: -
CDR3: STRKTESPGYT; size: few; length: 11; V: TRBV29-1; J: TRBJ1-2